The subject of this entry is one T cell receptor beta chain. Its recognized antigen is unknown. No per-base quality is available; no much larger clone lies one base away. The CDR3 starts with the cysteine, ends with the phenylalanine, and has 14 residues. CDR3 DNA is the only sequence kept; it has 42 bases, read in frame from the first base. V gives up 6 bases and J gives up 0 bases, and the segment between their germline ends measures 9 bases. Based on the germline V gene (reference sequence), the CDR1 and CDR2 sequences are LNHDA and SQIVND. The data were obtained in a study of T cell changes during pregnancy in multiple sclerosis (dated by TCRdb to between 2017 and 2020). With regard to the full study: The study examined how the T cell repertoire changed over the course of pregnancy in women with multiple sclerosis.

The library was prepared using the immunoSEQ multiplex PCR assay. TCRdb took over this immuneACCESS table, retaining in-frame rearrangements with V and J assigned. Such tables are incomplete; in checked studies, under half of the missing clones stem from an unresolved V gene, and the remainder is unexplained. The sample table holds about 120,000 clones, of which roughly 92% were seen once. The ten largest clones take up approximately 1.4% of the sample. The chain uses TRBV19 and TRBJ2-4; the D gene lacks a confident call. This TCR was sampled from a female donor with multiple sclerosis, enrolled in a pregnancy study. The source was peripheral blood, collected in the third trimester of pregnancy. In nucleotides, the sequence is TGTGCCAGTAGCCCTCTACTAGCCAAAAACATTCAGTACTTC. This codes for CASSPLLAKNIQYF.